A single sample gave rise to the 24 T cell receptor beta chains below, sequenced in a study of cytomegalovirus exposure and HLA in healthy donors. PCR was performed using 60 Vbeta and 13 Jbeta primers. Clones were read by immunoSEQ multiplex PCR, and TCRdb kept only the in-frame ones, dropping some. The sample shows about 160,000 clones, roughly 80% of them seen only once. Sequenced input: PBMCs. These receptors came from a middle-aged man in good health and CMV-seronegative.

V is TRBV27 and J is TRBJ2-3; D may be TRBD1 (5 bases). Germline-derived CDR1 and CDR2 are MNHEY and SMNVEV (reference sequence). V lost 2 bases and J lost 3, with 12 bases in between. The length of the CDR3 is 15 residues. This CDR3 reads CASSLGLGVTDTQYF. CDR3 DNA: TGTGCCAGCAGTTTAGGGCTAGGGGTGACAGATACGCAGTATTTT.

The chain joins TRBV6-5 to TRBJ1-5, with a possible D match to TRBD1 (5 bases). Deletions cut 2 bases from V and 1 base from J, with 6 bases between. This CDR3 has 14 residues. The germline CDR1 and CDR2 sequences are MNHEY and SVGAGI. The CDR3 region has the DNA TGTGCCAGCAGTTACCAGGGAAGCAATCAGCCCCAGCATTTT. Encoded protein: CASSYQGSNQPQHF.

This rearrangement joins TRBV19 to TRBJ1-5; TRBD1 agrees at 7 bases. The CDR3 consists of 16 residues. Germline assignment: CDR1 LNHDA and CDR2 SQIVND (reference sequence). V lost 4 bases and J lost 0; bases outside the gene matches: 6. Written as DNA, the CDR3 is TGTGCCAGTAGTAGGAGGCGGGACAGTAGCAATCAGCCCCAGCATTTT. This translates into CASSRRRDSSNQPQHF. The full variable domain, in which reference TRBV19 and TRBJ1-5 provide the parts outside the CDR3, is DGGITQSPKYLFRKEGQNVTLSCEQNLNHDAMYWYRQDPGQGLRLIYYSQIVNDFQKGDIAEGYSVSREKKESFPLTVTSAQKNPTAFYLCASSRRRDSSNQPQHFGDGTRLSIL.

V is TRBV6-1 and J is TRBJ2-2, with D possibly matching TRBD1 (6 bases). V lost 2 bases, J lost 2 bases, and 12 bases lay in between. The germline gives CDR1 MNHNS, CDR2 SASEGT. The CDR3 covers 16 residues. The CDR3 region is CASSELYRVNTGELFF. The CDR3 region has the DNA TGTGCCAGCAGTGAACTGTACAGGGTAAACACCGGGGAGCTGTTTTTT.

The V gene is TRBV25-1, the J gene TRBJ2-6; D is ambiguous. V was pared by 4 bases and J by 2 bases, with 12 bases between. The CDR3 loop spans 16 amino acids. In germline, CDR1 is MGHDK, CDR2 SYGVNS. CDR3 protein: CASSASSLAGANVLTF. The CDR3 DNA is TGTGCCAGCAGTGCCTCCAGTCTGGCTGGGGCCAACGTCCTGACTTTC. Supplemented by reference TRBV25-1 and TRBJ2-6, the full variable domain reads EADIYQTPRYLVIGTGKKITLECSQTMGHDKMYWYQQDPGMELHLIHYSYGVNSTEKGDLSSESTVSRIRTEHFPLTLESARPSHTSQYLCASSASSLAGANVLTFGAGSRLTVL.

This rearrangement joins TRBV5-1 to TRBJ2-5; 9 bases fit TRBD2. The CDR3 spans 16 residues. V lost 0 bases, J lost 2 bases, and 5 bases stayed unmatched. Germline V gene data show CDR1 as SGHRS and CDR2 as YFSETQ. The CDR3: CASSLAGGGVQETQYF. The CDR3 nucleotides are TGCGCCAGCAGCTTGGCTGGCGGGGGGGTTCAAGAGACCCAGTACTTC.

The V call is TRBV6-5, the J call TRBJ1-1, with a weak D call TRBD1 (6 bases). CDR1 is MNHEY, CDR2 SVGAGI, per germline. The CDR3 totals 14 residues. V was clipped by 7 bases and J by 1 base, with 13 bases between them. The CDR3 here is CASNPGHPNTEAFF. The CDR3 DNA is TGTGCCAGCAATCCGGGACATCCGAACACTGAAGCTTTCTTT.

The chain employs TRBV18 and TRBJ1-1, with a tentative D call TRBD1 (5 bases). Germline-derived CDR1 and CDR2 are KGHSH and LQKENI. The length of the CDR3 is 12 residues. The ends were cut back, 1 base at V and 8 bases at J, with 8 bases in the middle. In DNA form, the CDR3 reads TGTGCCAGCTCACCACAAGGGGTGGAAGCTTTCTTT. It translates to CASSPQGVEAFF.

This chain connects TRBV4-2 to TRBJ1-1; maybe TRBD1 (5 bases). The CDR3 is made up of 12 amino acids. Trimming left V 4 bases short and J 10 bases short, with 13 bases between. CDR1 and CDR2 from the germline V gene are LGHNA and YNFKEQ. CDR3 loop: CASSPGHPGAFF. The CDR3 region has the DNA TGTGCCAGCAGCCCTGGACACCCGGGAGCTTTCTTT.

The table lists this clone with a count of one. Here the CDR3 DNA reads TGTGCCAGCAGCCGATCCACAGGCTTCCAAGAGACCCAGTACTTC. Encoded protein: CASSRSTGFQETQYF. The rearrangement uses TRBV11-3 and TRBJ2-5; TRBD1 might be the D (5 bases). The CDR3 has 15 amino acids. Germline CDR1 is SGHNT and CDR2 is YENEEA. Trimming left V 5 bases short and J 1 base short, with 14 bases between.

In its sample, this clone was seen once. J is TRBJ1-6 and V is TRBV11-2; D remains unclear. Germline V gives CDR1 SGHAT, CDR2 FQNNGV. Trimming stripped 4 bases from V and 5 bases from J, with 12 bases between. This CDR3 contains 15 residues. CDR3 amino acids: CASSSYRGNNSPLHF. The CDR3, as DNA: TGTGCCAGCAGCTCTTACAGAGGGAATAATTCACCCCTCCACTTT.

Here the CDR3 DNA reads TGCGCCAGCAGCTTCGTCCCGGGTCAGCCCCAGCATTTT. Translation gives CASSFVPGQPQHF. This sequence joins TRBV5-1 and TRBJ1-5; D gene uncertain. The CDR3 runs to 13 residues. Germline CDR1 reads SGHRS; CDR2 reads YFSETQ. Trimming left V 2 bases short and J 6 bases short, with 9 bases between.

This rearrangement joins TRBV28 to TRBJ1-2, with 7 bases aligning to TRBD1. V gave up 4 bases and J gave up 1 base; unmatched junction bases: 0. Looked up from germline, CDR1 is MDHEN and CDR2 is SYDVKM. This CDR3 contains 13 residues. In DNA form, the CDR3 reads TGTGCCAGCAGTTCAGGGGGTAACTATGGCTACACCTTC. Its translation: CASSSGGNYGYTF.

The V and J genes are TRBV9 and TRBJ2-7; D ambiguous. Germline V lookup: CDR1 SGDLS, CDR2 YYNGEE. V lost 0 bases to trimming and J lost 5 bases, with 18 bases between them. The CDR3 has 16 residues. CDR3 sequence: CASSVEDFTHMDEQYF. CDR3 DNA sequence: TGTGCCAGCAGCGTAGAAGACTTCACCCATATGGACGAGCAGTACTTC.

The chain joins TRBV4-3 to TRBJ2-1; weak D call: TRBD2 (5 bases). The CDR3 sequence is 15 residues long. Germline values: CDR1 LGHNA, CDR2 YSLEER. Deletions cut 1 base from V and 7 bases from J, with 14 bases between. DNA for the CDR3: TGCGCCAGCAGCCAAGCCCGGGGAGTGGGTAATGAGCAGTTCTTC. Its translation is CASSQARGVGNEQFF.

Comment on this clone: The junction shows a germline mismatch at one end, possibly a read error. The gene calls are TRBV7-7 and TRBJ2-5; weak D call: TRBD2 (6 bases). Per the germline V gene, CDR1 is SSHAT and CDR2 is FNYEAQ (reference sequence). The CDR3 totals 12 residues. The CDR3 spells CASSPLFGGLNF. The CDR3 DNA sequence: TGTGCTAGCAGCCCACTCTTCGGGGGATTAAACTTC.

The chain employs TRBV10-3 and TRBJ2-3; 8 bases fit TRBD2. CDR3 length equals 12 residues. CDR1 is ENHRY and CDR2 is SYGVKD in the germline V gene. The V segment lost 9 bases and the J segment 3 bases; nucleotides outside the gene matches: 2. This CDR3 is CAIGTRTDTQYF. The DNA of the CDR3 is TGTGCCATAGGGACTAGAACAGATACGCAGTATTTT.

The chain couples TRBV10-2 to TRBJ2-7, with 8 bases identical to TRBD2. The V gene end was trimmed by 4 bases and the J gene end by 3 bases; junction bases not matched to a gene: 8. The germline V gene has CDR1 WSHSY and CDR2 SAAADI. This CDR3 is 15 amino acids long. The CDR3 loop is CASSVAGGRDYEQYF. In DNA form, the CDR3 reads TGCGCCAGCAGTGTGGCGGGGGGTCGTGACTACGAGCAGTACTTC.

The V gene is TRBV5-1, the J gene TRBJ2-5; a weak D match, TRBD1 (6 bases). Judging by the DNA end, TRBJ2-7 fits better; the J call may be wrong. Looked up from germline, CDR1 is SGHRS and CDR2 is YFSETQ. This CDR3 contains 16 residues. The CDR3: CASSPGQSPSSYEQYF. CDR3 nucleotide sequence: TGCGCCAGCAGCCCTGGACAGAGTCCGAGCTCCTACGAGCAGTACTTC.

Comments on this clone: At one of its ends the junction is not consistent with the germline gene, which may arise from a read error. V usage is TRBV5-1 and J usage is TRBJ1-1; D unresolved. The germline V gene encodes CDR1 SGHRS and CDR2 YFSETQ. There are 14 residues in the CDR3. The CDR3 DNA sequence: TGCGCCAGCAGCGCAGCGACGCGGAACCCTGAAGCTTTCTTT. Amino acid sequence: CASSAATRNPEAFF.

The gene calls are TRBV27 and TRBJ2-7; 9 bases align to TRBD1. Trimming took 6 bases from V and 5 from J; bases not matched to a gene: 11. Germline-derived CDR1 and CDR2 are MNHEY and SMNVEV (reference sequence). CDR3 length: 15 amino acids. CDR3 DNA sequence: TGTGCCAGCAGCGAGAAGGGACAGGGTTATCACGAGCAGTACTTC. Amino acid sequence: CASSEKGQGYHEQYF.

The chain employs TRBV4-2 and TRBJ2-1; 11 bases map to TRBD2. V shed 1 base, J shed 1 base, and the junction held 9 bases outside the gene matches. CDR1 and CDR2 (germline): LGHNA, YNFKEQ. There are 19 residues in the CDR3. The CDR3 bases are TGTGCCAGCAGCCAAGGAGACCTAGCGGGGGGCCGGTCCTACAATGAGCAGTTCTTC. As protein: CASSQGDLAGGRSYNEQFF.

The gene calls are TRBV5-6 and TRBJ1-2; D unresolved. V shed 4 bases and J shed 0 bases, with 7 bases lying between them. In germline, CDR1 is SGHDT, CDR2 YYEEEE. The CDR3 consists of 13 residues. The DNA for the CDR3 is TGTGCCAGCAGCACTGTCTCTAACTATGGCTACACCTTC. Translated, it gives CASSTVSNYGYTF. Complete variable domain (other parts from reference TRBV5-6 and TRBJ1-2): DAGVTQSPTHLIKTRGQQVTLRCSPKSGHDTVSWYQQALGQGPQFIFQYYEEEERQRGNFPDRFSGHQFPNYSSELNVNALLLGDSALYLCASSTVSNYGYTFGSGTRLTVV.

The CDR3 protein is CASSYSSTASYEQYF. The CDR3 bases are TGTGCCAGCAGTTACTCGTCAACAGCCTCCTACGAGCAGTACTTC. J is TRBJ2-7 and V is TRBV6-5; the D is unclear. There are 15 residues in the CDR3. Trimming cost V 0 bases and J 0 bases, with 9 bases left between them. CDR1 MNHEY and CDR2 SVGAGI come from the germline V gene.